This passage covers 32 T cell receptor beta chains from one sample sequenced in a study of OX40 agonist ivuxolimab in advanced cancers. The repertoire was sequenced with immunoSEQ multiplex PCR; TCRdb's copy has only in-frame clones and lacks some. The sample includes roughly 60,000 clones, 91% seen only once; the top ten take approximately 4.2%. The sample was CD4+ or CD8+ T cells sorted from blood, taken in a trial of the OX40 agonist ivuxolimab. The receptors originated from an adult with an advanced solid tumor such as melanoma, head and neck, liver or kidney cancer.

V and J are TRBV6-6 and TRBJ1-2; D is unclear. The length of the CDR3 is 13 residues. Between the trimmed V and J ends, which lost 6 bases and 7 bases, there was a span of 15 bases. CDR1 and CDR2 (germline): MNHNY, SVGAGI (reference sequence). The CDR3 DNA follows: TGTGCCAGCAGCTGGGAGGACGGAAGTGGCTACACCTTC. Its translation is CASSWEDGSGYTF.

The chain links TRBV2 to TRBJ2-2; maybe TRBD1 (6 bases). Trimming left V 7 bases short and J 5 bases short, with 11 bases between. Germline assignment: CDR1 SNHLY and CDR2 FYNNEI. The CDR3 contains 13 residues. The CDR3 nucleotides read TGTGCCAGCACCGACAGGCCGACCGGGGAGCTGTTTTTT. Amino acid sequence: CASTDRPTGELFF. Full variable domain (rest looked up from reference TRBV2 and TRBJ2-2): EPEVTQTPSHQVTQMGQEVILRCVPISNHLYFYWYRQILGQKVEFLVSFYNNEISEKSEIFDDQFSVERPDGSNFTLKIRSTKLEDSAMYFCASTDRPTGELFFGEGSRLTVL.

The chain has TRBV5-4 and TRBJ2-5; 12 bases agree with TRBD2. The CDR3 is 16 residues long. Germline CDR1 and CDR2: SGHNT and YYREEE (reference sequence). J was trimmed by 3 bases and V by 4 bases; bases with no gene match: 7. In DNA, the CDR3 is TGTGCCAGCAGCCTCGGACTAGCGGGAACCAAAGAGACCCAGTACTTC. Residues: CASSLGLAGTKETQYF.

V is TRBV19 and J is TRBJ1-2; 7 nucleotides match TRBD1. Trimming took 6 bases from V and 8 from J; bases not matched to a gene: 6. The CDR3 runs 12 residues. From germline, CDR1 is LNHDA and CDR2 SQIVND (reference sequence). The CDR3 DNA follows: TGTGCCAGTAGCAAGACAGGGCTCGGCTACACCTTC. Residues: CASSKTGLGYTF.

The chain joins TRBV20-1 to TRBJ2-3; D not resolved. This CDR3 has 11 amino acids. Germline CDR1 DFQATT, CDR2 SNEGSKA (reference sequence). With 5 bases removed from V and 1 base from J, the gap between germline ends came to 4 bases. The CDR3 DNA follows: TGCAGTGCTCATGGCACAGATACGCAGTATTTT. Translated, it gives CSAHGTDTQYF.

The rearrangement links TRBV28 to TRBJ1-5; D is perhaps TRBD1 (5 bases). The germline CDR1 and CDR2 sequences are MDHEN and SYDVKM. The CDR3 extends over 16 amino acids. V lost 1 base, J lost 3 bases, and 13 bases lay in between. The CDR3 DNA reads TGTGCCAGCAGTTTATCCCCGGACACCCTCAATCAGCCCCAGCATTTT. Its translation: CASSLSPDTLNQPQHF. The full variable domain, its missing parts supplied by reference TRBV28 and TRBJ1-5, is DVKVTQSSRYLVKRTGEKVFLECVQDMDHENMFWYRQDPGLGLRLIYFSYDVKMKEKGDIPEGYSVSREKKERFSLILESASTNQTSMYLCASSLSPDTLNQPQHFGDGTRLSIL.

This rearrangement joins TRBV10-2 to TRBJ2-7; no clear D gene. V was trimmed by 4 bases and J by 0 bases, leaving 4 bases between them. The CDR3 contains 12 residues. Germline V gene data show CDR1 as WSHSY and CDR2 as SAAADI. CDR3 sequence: CASSGNSYEQYF. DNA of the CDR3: TGCGCCAGCAGTGGGAACTCCTACGAGCAGTACTTC.

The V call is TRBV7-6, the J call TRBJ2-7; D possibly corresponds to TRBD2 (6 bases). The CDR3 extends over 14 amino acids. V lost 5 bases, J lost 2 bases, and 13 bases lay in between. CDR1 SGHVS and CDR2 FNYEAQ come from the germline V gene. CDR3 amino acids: CASSPTRTTYEQYF. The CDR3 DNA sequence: TGTGCCAGCAGCCCAACCAGGACTACCTACGAGCAGTACTTC.

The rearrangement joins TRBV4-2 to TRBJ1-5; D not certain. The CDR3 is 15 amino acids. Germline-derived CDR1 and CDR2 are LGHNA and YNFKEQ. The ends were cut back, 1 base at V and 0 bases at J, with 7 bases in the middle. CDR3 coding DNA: TGTGCCAGCAGCCAAGCGACGGATAGCAATCAGCCCCAGCATTTT. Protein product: CASSQATDSNQPQHF.

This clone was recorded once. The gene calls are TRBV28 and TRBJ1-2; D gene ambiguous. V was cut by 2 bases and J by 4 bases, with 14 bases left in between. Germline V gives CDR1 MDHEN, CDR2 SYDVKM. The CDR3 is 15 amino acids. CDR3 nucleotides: TGTGCCAGCAGTTTAACAGTCCACTCCTCCTATGGCTACACCTTC. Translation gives CASSLTVHSSYGYTF.

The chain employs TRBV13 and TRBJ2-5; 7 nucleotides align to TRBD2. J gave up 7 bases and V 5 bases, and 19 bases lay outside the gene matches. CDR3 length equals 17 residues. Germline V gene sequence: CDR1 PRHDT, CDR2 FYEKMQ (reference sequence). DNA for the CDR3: TGTGCCAGCAGCCAGCGGGGAGGTAGTCTAGGATCTCGGACCCAGTACTTC. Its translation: CASSQRGGSLGSRTQYF.

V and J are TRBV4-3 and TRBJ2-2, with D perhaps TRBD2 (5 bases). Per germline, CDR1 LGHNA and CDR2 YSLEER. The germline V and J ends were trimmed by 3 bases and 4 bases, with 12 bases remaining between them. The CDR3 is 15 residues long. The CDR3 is CASSQDSPITGELFF. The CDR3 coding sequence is TGCGCCAGCAGCCAGGACTCCCCGATCACCGGGGAGCTGTTTTTT.

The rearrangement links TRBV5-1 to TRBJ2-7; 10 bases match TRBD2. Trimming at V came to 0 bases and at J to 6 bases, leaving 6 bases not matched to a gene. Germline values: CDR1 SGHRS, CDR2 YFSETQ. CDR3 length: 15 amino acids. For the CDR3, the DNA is TGCGCCAGCAGCTTGGGTCTAGCGGGAGCTACCGAGCAGTACTTC. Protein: CASSLGLAGATEQYF.

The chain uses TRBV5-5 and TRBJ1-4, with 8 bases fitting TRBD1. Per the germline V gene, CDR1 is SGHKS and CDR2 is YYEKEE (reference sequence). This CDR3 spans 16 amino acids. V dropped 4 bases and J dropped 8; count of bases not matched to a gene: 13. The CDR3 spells CASSRGTGGEGEKLFF. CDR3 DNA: TGTGCCAGCAGCCGAGGGACAGGCGGTGAGGGGGAAAAACTGTTTTTT.

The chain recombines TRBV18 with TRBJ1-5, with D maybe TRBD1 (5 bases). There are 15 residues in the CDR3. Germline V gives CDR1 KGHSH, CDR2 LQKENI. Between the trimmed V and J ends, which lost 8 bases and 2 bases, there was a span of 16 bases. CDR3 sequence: CASPNRGSGNQPQHF. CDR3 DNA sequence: TGTGCCAGCCCCAACCGGGGGTCGGGCAATCAGCCCCAGCATTTT.

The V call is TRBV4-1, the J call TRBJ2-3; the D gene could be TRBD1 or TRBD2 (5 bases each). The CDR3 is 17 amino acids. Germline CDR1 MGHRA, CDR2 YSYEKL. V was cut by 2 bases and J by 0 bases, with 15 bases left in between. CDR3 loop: CASSQRLRGQSTDTQYF. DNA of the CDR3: TGCGCCAGCAGCCAAAGGCTTCGGGGCCAAAGCACAGATACGCAGTATTTT.

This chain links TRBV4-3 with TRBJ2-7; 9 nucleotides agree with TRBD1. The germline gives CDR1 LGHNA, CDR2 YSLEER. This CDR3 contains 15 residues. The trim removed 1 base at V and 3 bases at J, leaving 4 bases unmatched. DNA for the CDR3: TGCGCCAGCAGCCAAGTGTCGGGACAGGGCTACGAGCAGTACTTC. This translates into CASSQVSGQGYEQYF.

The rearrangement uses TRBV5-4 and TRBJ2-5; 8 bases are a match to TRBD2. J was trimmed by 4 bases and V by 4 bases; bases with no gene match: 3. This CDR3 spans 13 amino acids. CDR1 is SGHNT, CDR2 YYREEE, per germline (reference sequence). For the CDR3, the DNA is TGTGCCAGCAGCCCTCTAGCGGGAGAGACCCAGTACTTC. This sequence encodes CASSPLAGETQYF.

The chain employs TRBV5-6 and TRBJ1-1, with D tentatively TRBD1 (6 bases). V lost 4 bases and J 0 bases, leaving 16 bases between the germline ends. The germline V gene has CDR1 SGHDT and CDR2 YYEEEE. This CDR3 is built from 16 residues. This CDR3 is CASSLGGGRMNTEAFF. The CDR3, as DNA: TGTGCCAGCAGCCTGGGCGGGGGCCGTATGAACACTGAAGCTTTCTTT.

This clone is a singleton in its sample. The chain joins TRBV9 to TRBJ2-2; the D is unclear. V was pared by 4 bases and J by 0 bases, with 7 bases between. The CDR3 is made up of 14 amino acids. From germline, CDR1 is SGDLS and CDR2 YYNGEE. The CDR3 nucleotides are TGTGCCAGCAGCCTTGTTTCGAACACCGGGGAGCTGTTTTTT. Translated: CASSLVSNTGELFF.

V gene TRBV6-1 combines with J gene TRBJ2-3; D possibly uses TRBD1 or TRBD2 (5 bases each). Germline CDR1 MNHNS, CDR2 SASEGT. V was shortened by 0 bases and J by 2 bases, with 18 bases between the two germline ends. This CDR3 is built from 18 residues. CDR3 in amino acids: CASSEAGVGQPFTDTQYF. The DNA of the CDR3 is TGTGCCAGCAGTGAAGCGGGGGTCGGGCAGCCATTCACAGATACGCAGTATTTT.

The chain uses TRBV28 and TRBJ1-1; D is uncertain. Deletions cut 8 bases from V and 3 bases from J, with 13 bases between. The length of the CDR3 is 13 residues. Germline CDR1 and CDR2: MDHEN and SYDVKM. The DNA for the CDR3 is TGTGCCAGCTACAGCTCCTACGACACTGAAGCTTTCTTT. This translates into CASYSSYDTEAFF.

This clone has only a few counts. CDR3 in DNA: TGTGCCAGCAGCTTAGTCCTAGGGGGCAACGAGCAGTACTTC. It is translated as CASSLVLGGNEQYF. The chain recombines TRBV7-7 with TRBJ2-7; 7 bases are shared with TRBD1. The V gene's germline CDR1 is SSHAT and CDR2 FNYEAQ (reference sequence). The CDR3 has 14 amino acids. The junction had 5 bases not matched to a gene; V was cut back by 1 base and J by 5 bases.

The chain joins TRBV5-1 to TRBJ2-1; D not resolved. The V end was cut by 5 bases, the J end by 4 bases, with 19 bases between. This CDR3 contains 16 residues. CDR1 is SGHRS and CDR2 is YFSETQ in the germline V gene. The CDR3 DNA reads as TGCGCCAGCAGTCCCTTCACGGACCGACTTTACAATGAGCAGTTCTTC. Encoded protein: CASSPFTDRLYNEQFF.

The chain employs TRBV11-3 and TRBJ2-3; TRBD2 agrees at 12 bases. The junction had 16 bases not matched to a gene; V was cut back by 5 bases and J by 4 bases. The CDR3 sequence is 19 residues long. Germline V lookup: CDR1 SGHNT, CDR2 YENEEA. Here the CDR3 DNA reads TGTGCCAGCAGCCTACAGCCGCCTAGCGGGAGGGTTTTTTCAGATACGCAGTATTTT. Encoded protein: CASSLQPPSGRVFSDTQYF.

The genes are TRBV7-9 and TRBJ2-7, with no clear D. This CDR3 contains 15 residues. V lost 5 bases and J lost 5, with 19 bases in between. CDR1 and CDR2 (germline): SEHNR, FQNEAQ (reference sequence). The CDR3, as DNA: TGTGCCAGCAGCCCAGAACATAGGGAACGGCACGAGCAGTACTTC. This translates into CASSPEHRERHEQYF.

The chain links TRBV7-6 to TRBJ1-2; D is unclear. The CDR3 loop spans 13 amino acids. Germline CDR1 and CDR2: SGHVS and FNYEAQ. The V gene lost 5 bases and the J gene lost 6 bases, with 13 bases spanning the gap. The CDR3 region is CASSPDGWDGYTF. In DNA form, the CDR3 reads TGTGCCAGCAGCCCCGACGGATGGGATGGCTACACCTTC.

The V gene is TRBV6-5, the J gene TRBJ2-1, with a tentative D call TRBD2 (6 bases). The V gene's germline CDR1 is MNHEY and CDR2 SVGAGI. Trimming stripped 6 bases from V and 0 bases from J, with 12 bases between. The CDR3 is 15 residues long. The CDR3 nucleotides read TGTGCCAGCAGCTGGGGACTTGGCTCCTACAATGAGCAGTTCTTC. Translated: CASSWGLGSYNEQFF.

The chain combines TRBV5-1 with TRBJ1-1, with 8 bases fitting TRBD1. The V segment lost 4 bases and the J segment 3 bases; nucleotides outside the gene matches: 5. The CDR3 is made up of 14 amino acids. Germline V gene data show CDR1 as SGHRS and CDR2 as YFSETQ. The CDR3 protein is CASSTGTGYTEAFF. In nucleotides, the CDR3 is TGCGCCAGCAGCACCGGGACAGGATACACTGAAGCTTTCTTT.

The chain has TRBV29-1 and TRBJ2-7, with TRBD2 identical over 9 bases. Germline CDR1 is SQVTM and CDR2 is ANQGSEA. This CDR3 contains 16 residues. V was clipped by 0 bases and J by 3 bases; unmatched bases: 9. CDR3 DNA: TGCAGCGTTGAAGACCCGACTAGCGGCGAAATCTACGAGCAGTACTTC. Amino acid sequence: CSVEDPTSGEIYEQYF.

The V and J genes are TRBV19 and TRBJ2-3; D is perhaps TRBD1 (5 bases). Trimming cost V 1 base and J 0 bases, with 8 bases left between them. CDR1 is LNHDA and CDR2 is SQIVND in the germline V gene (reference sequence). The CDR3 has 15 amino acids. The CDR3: CASSIGTFSTDTQYF. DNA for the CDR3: TGTGCCAGTAGTATAGGGACATTTAGCACAGATACGCAGTATTTT.

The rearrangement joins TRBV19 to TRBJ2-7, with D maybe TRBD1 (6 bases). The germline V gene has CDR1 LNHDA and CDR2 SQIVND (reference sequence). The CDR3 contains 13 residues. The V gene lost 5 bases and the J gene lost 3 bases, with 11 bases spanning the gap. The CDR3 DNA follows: TGTGCCAGTAGTCCGGGACAACACTACGAGCAGTACTTC. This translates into CASSPGQHYEQYF. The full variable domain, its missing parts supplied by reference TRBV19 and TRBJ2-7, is DGGITQSPKYLFRKEGQNVTLSCEQNLNHDAMYWYRQDPGQGLRLIYYSQIVNDFQKGDIAEGYSVSREKKESFPLTVTSAQKNPTAFYLCASSPGQHYEQYFGPGTRLTVT.